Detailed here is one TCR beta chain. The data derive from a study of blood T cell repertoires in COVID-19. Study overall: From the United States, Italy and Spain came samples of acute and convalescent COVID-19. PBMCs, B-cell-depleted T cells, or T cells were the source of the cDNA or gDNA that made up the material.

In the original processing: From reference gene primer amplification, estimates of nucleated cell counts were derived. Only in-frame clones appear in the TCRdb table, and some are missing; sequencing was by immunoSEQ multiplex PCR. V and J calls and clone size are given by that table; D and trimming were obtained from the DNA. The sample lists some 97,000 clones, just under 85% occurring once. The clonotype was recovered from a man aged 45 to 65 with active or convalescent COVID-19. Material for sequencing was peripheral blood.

The DNA of the CDR3 is TGCGCCAGCAGCTTGCGACAGAGCACAGATACGCAGTATTTT. Translating gives CASSLRQSTDTQYF. The chain is built from TRBV5-1 and TRBJ2-3; maybe TRBD1 (5 bases). Deletions cut 1 base from V and 0 bases from J, with 6 bases between. This CDR3 spans 14 amino acids. Germline loops: CDR1 SGHRS, CDR2 YFSETQ. Full variable domain (missing parts from reference TRBV5-1 and TRBJ2-3): KAGVTQTPRYLIKTRGQQVTLSCSPISGHRSVSWYQQTPGQGLQFLFEYFSETQRNKGNFPGRFSGRQFSNSRSEMNVSTLELGDSALYLCASSLRQSTDTQYFGPGTRLTVL.